This T cell receptor beta chain was obtained from a study of blood T cell repertoires in COVID-19. Study at large: The samples span acute and convalescent COVID-19 from the United States, Italy and Spain. Sample material is recorded as cDNA or gDNA derived from T cells, B-cell-depleted T cells, or PBMCs.

Here immunoSEQ multiplex PCR was the method, and the copy in TCRdb shows in-frame clones only, minus some. Of about 240,000 clones listed, around four fifths are singletons. About this clone itself: Because the CDR3's place on the DNA is in doubt, the DNA is left out and the CDR3 is given as listed by TCRdb.

Both ends counted, the CDR3 spans 15 residues. CDR1 is WSHSY and CDR2 is SAAADI in the germline V gene. The sequence came from a woman aged 55-69 years with active or convalescent COVID-19. Sample: peripheral blood. The chain recombines TRBV10-2 with TRBJ1-4; the D call TRBD1 from the table was never checked on the DNA. CDR3 residues: CAGKNTGIRMKNCFF.